The sequence of this T cell receptor (beta chain) was determined in a study of blood T cell repertoires in COVID-19. The CDR3 is 13 amino acids. Per germline, CDR1 SGHTS and CDR2 YDEGEE. Trimming removed 8 bases from V and 1 base from J; junction bases left unmatched: 1. This table comes from immunoSEQ multiplex PCR, and its TCRdb copy is limited to in-frame clones, with some not included. Among around 140,000 clones listed, 75% to 90% were seen once. The source material was peripheral blood. This receptor was taken from a man aged 18 to 29 with COVID-19, enrolled during active disease. This chain joins TRBV5-8 and TRBJ2-5; the match to TRBD1 covers 11 bases. CDR3 loop: CARGTGGQETQYF. CDR3 nucleotide sequence: TGTGCCAGAGGGACAGGGGGCCAAGAGACCCAGTACTTC.